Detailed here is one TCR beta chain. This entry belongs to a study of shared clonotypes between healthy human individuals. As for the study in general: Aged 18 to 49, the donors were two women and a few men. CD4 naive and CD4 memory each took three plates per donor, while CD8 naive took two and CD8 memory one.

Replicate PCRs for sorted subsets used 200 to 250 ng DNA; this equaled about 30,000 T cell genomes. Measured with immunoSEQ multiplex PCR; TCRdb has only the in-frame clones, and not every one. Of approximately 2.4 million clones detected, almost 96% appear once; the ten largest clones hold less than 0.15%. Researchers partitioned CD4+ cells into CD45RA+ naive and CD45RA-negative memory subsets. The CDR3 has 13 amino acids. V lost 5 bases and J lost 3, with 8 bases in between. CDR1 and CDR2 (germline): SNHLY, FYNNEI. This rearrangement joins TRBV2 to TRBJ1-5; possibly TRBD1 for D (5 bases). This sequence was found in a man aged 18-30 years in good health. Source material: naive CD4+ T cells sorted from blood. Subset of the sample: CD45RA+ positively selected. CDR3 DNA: TGTGCCAGCAGTCGGGACTTCAATCAGCCCCAGCATTTT. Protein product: CASSRDFNQPQHF.